These 10 T cell receptor beta chains were all obtained from the same sample, sequenced in a study of cytomegalovirus exposure and HLA in healthy donors. PCR was performed using 60 Vbeta and 13 Jbeta primers. This table comes from immunoSEQ multiplex PCR, and its TCRdb copy is limited to in-frame clones, with some not included. The sample lists roughly 140,000 clones; about 72% were seen once. Source material: PBMCs. The receptor source for this set is a man in his forties in good health and CMV-seronegative.

The chain employs TRBV6-1 and TRBJ1-4, with no clear D. This CDR3 contains 14 residues. Germline V gene data show CDR1 as MNHNS and CDR2 as SASEGT. V shed 6 bases and J shed 8 bases, with 16 bases lying between them. CDR3 in DNA: TGTGCCAGCAGCCGCGGAACGCGTGGGGAAAAACTGTTTTTT. Residues: CASSRGTRGEKLFF.

The chain is built from TRBV4-1 and TRBJ2-7; 8 bases are a match to TRBD1. In germline, CDR1 is MGHRA, CDR2 YSYEKL. This CDR3 has 15 amino acids. Losses at the gene ends were 1 base for V and 2 bases for J; bases not matched to a gene: 4. Written as DNA, the CDR3 is TGCGCCAGCAGCCAAGCCGGACAGGGACCCTACGAGCAGTACTTC. Encoded protein: CASSQAGQGPYEQYF.

In this sample, this clone turned up a few times. This sequence joins TRBV28 and TRBJ2-1, with TRBD2 matching over 7 bases. The CDR3 spans 20 residues. The ends lost 3 bases at V and 5 bases at J; junction bases unmatched: 22. Germline V lookup: CDR1 MDHEN, CDR2 SYDVKM. For the CDR3, the DNA is TGTGCCAGCAGTTTGGTTATGTCAGGGTACGAAGCGGGGCTACACAATGAGCAGTTCTTC. Encoded protein: CASSLVMSGYEAGLHNEQFF. Supplemented by reference TRBV28 and TRBJ2-1, the full variable domain reads DVKVTQSSRYLVKRTGEKVFLECVQDMDHENMFWYRQDPGLGLRLIYFSYDVKMKEKGDIPEGYSVSREKKERFSLILESASTNQTSMYLCASSLVMSGYEAGLHNEQFFGPGTRLTVL.

This clone has only a few counts. This chain links TRBV7-2 with TRBJ1-4; the match to TRBD1 covers 7 bases. J lost 2 bases, V lost 4 bases, and 4 bases had no gene match. The CDR3 sequence is 15 residues long. The germline CDR1 and CDR2 sequences are SGHTA and FQGNSA. CDR3 in DNA: TGTGCCAGCAGCTCTAGGGGACAGACTAATGAAAAACTGTTTTTT. Protein sequence: CASSSRGQTNEKLFF.

The chain carries TRBV5-6 and TRBJ1-6; 7 nucleotides line up with TRBD1. The CDR3 loop spans 16 amino acids. Trimming cost V 1 base and J 6 bases; bases outside gene matches: 7. Germline V CDR1 and CDR2: SGHDT, YYEEEE. CDR3 protein: CASSLIPRGPNSPLHF. DNA for the CDR3: TGTGCCAGCAGCTTGATTCCGAGGGGGCCTAATTCACCCCTCCACTTT.

This clone was counted a few times. The V and J genes are TRBV6-1 and TRBJ2-1; 15 bases are a match to TRBD2. V shed 3 bases and J 7 bases; nucleotides not matched to a gene: 4. Germline V gene data show CDR1 as MNHNS and CDR2 as SASEGT. CDR3 length: 16 residues. The CDR3 sequence: CASSDQGLAGGNEQFF. CDR3 bases: TGTGCCAGCAGTGACCAGGGACTAGCGGGGGGTAATGAGCAGTTCTTC.

The chain uses TRBV5-4 and TRBJ1-1; D possibly corresponds to TRBD1 (5 bases). Germline V gene data show CDR1 as SGHNT and CDR2 as YYREEE (reference sequence). The CDR3 loop spans 16 amino acids. V gave up 0 bases and J gave up 6 bases, with 18 bases separating them. The CDR3 nucleotides read TGTGCCAGCAGCTTGGTAGGTGGGGCGGGGGACGCTGAAGCTTTCTTT. It translates to CASSLVGGAGDAEAFF.

The CDR3 loop reads CASSYLAGGEQFF. In DNA, the CDR3 is TGTGCCAGCAGTTATCTAGCGGGAGGTGAGCAGTTCTTC. This chain joins TRBV6-5 and TRBJ2-1; 11 nucleotides agree with TRBD2. Unmatched junction bases numbered 1, after V lost 3 bases and J lost 9 bases. Germline CDR1 and CDR2: MNHEY and SVGAGI. This CDR3 has 13 residues.

A remark on this clone: At one of its ends the junction is not consistent with the germline gene, which may arise from a read error. This chain connects TRBV29-1 to TRBJ1-2; 8 positions agree with TRBD1. The V gene's germline CDR1 is SQVTM and CDR2 ANQGSEA. The CDR3 is made up of 15 amino acids. The CDR3 DNA follows: TGCAGCGTTCCGGCAGGGGGCGCCGGGCCACGTGGCTACCCCTTC. It translates to CSVPAGGAGPRGYPF.

The chain uses TRBV6-6 and TRBJ1-6; D call uncertain. Trimming removed 7 bases at V and 15 bases at J, with 13 bases between. Germline V gives CDR1 MNHNY, CDR2 SVGAGI (reference sequence). There are 11 residues in the CDR3. The CDR3 sequence: CASMDRGLLHF. In nucleotides, the CDR3 is TGTGCCAGCATGGACCGAGGGCTCCTCCACTTT.